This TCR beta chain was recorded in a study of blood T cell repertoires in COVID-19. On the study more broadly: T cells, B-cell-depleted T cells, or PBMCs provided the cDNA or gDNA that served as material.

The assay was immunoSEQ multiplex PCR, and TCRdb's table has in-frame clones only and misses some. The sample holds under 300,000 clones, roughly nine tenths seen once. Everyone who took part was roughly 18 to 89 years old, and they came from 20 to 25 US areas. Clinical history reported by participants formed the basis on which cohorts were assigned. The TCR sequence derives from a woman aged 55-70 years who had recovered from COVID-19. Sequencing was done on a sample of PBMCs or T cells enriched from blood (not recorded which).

For the CDR3, the DNA is TGTGCCAGCAGCTTAACAGGGGGAGCAGAGACCCAGTACTTC. It specifies CASSLTGGAETQYF. The chain joins TRBV7-3 to TRBJ2-5; weak D call: TRBD1 (6 bases). The CDR3 covers 14 residues. The germline CDR1 and CDR2 sequences are SGHTA and FQGTGA. The germline V and J ends were trimmed by 0 bases and 4 bases, with 9 bases remaining between them.